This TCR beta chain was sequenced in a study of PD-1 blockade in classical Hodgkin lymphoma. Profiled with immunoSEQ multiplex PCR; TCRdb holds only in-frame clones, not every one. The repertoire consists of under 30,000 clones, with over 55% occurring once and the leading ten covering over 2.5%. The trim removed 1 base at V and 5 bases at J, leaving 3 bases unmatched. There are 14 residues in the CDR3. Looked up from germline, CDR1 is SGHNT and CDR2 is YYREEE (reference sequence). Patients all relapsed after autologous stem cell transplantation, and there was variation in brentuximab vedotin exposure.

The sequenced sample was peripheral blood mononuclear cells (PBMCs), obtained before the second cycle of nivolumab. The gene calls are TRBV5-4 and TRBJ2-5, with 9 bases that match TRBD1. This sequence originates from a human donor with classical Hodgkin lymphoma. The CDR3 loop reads CASSLWTGEETQYF. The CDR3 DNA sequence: TGTGCCAGCAGCTTGTGGACAGGGGAGGAGACCCAGTACTTC.